These T cell receptor beta chains were read from a single sample in a study of cytomegalovirus exposure and HLA in healthy donors. Sequencing used immunoSEQ multiplex PCR; TCRdb keeps in-frame clones, though not all of them. The sample holds more than 80,000 clones, 88% seen once. Input material: PBMCs. Source of these receptors: a woman younger than 35 in good health and CMV-seropositive. Each CDR3 is given with its conserved first and last residue. Fields, in order: D gene, CDR3 length, V gene, J gene, CDR3 protein, CDR3 DNA. A D gene is named only where the DNA matches it firmly.

>-|14|TRBV6-5|TRBJ1-5
CASSYSGVGQPQHF
TGTGCCAGCAGTTACTCCGGGGTAGGTCAGCCCCAGCATTTT
>TRBD1|17|TRBV5-6|TRBJ2-6
CASSLGQGVAGANVLTF
TGTGCCAGCAGCTTAGGACAGGGGGTAGCTGGGGCCAACGTCCTGACTTTC
>-|12|TRBV11-2|TRBJ2-1
CASSLVRDEQFF
TGTGCCAGCAGCTTAGTGCGGGATGAGCAGTTCTTC
>-|16|TRBV6-6|TRBJ1-6
CASSNRYSADNSPLHF
TGTGCCAGCAGTAACCGGTACAGTGCCGATAATTCACCCCTCCACTTT
>-|11|TRBV20-1|TRBJ2-7
CSARDSYEQYF
TGCAGTGCTAGAGACAGCTACGAGCAGTACTTC
>TRBD1|15|TRBV27|TRBJ1-5
CASRPGQVSNQPQHF
TGTGCCAGCAGACCGGGACAGGTTAGCAATCAGCCCCAGCATTTT
>-|14|TRBV6-1|TRBJ1-5
CATRDENRDQPQHF
TGTGCCACCAGGGACGAAAACAGGGATCAGCCCCAGCATTTT
>-|14|TRBV11-3|TRBJ2-5
CASSPGRGSETQYF
TGTGCCAGCAGCCCCGGTCGGGGGTCGGAGACCCAGTACTTC
>TRBD1|18|TRBV29-1|TRBJ2-1
CSVEDWIQGLSSYNEQFF
TGCAGCGTTGAAGATTGGATACAGGGGCTATCCTCCTACAATGAGCAGTTCTTC
>-|14|TRBV25-1|TRBJ1-2
CASSEGAASSGYTF
TGTGCCAGCAGTGAAGGGGCAGCTTCGTCAGGCTACACCTTC